The clone carrying this TCR beta chain appeared a single time. Ages ranged from about 18 to 89 years, with residence in about two dozen US areas. These data are taken from a study of blood T cell repertoires in COVID-19. Looking at the study overall: Donors in the United States, Italy and Spain gave samples during acute or convalescent COVID-19.

There are 15 residues in the CDR3. Germline CDR1 and CDR2: MNHEY and SMNVEV (reference sequence). With 6 bases clipped from V and 3 bases from J, the junction kept 10 bases outside the gene matches. Original data processing: Cell counts per sample came from amplifying reference gene primers. Clones were sequenced by immunoSEQ multiplex PCR, and TCRdb holds only the in-frame ones, with some missing. V, J and clone size are those of that table, while D and trimming were read from the DNA. The sample includes 270,000 or so clones, 91% of them seen just once. This rearrangement joins TRBV27 to TRBJ1-2, with 7 bases fitting TRBD1. The source of this sequence is a man aged 40-55 years who had been exposed to COVID-19. The source material was PBMCs or T cells enriched from blood (not recorded which). The CDR3: CASRHGTAPYYGYTF. In DNA form, the CDR3 reads TGTGCCAGCAGACATGGGACAGCCCCGTACTATGGCTACACCTTC.